Sequencing of this TCR beta chain was carried out in a study of blood T cell repertoires in COVID-19 (TCRdb year 2020). For context, the study as a whole: The collaborator samples originated in the United States, Italy and Spain and spanned the acute and convalescent phases of COVID-19. The prospective study material was composed of cDNA or gDNA derived from T cells, B-cell-depleted T cells, or PBMCs. Subjects who had been exposed to COVID-19, were actively infected with it, or had recovered from it provided the deeply sampled blood TCRbeta repertoires that made up the dataset. A freely available public database, intended as a resource for researchers studying the immune response to SARS-CoV-2, is where the repertoires were released. Samples came from the ongoing ImmuneRACE study (first 160 participants) plus 1,254 subjects from 6 global collaborators. Nearly every sample came with metadata listing a de-identified subject ID, COVID-19 status, age in years and sex. Where available, HLA class I and class II types were obtained from metadata supplied by the sample provider rather than from assay-based typing. Study-level results and caveats: How much clinical and demographic metadata was included differed by source and by participant, and the metadata was provided uncurated.

The collaborating institutions used their own protocols to collect whole blood in K2EDTA tubes. For TCRbeta analysis, collaborator samples were shipped as frozen whole blood, as isolated PBMCs, or as DNA extracted from either sample type. The immunoSEQ Assay, a bias-controlled multiplex PCR, was used to amplify TCRbeta CDR3 regions from genomic DNA. For the original study's pipeline: Nucleated cell counts per sample were estimated from amplification of reference gene primers within the assay. To quantify the absolute abundance of each unique TCRbeta CDR3 rearrangement, sequence reads were collapsed and filtered. Productive Simpson clonality was computed per sample as the square root of Simpson's diversity index over productive rearrangements. This is the immuneACCESS table as TCRdb keeps it, with only in-frame sequences that have V and J called. A part of the clones is gone; compared with another copy, unresolved V genes explain less than half, and the rest is unexplained. V and J calls and clone size are copied from that table; D and trimming were computed from the DNA. The sample table contains more than 85,000 clones; only one count was recorded for more than 65% of them. The ten largest clones add up to roughly 7.9% of the sample.

Notes on this clone: There is no known antigen for this receptor. The record has no base qualities; no much larger clone is one base away.

The germline V gene (reference sequence) sets CDR1 to WNHNN and CDR2 to SYGVQD. The CDR3 has 16 amino acids, counting the end cysteine and phenylalanine. The CDR3 DNA has 48 bases and is translated from base 1. V has 4 bases trimmed and J has 2 bases trimmed; junction bases matching no gene number 8. This chain is built from TRBV10-1 and TRBJ1-5, with 7 middle bases fitting TRBD1. The receptor's source is a woman aged 80 or over with active or convalescent COVID-19. Sequencing used peripheral blood. Here is the DNA: TGCGCCAGCAGTGGGGGGACAGCGGGGGGCAATCAGCCCCAGCATTTT. The translation is CASSGGTAGGNQPQHF.